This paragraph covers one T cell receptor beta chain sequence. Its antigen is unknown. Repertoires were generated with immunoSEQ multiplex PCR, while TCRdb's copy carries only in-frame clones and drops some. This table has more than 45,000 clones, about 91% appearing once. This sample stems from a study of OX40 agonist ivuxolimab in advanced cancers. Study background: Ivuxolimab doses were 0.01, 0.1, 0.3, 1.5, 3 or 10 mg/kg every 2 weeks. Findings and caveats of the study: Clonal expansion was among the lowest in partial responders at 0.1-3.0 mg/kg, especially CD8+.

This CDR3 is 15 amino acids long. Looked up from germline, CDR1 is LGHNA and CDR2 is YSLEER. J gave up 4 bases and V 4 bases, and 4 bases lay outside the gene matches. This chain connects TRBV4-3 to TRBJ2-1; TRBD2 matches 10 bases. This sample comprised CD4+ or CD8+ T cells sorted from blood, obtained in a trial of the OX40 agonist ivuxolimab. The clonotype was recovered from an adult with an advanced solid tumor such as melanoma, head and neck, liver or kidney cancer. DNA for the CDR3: TGCGCCAGCAGCCCCGGACTAGCGGAGTACAATGAGCAGTTCTTC. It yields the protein CASSPGLAEYNEQFF.